This paragraph reports one T cell receptor (beta chain). This receptor's antigen is unknown. No base quality information exists; no much larger clone differs at one position. The immunoSEQ Assay, a bias-controlled multiplex PCR, was used to amplify TCRbeta CDR3 regions from genomic DNA. The original methods were these. Nucleated cell counts per sample were estimated from amplification of reference gene primers within the assay. Sequence reads were collapsed and filtered to measure the absolute abundance of every unique TCRbeta CDR3 rearrangement. For each sample, productive Simpson clonality was calculated as the square root of Simpson's diversity index over productive rearrangements. TCRdb's version of the immuneACCESS table is confined to in-frame rearrangements and falls short of the full clone set. An unresolved V gene accounts for under half of the shortfall where checked; the remainder is of unknown origin. The V and J calls and clone size come from that table; D and trimming were worked out from the DNA. Recorded for this sample are about 130,000 clones; around 83% of them occurred a single time. Of the sample, over 2.5% falls within the top ten clones.

The sample originates from a study of blood T cell repertoires in COVID-19 (dated by TCRdb to 2020 to 2022). Regarding the study in general: Collaborator samples came from the United States, Italy and Spain and covered acute and convalescent phases of COVID-19. The material from the prospective study consisted of cDNA or gDNA derived from T cells, B-cell-depleted T cells, or PBMCs. Subjects who had been exposed to COVID-19, were actively infected with it, or had recovered from it provided the deeply sampled blood TCRbeta repertoires that made up the dataset. A freely available public database, intended as a resource for researchers studying the immune response to SARS-CoV-2, is where the repertoires were released. The samples were drawn from two sources: the first 160 participants of the ongoing ImmuneRACE study, and 1,000 to 1,500 subjects contributed by 6 global collaborators. The sample metadata nearly always contained a de-identified subject ID, COVID-19 status, age in years and sex. Where available, HLA class I and class II types were obtained from metadata supplied by the sample provider rather than from assay-based typing.

The investigation overall reported the following: The amount of clinical and demographic metadata varied by source and participant and was provided uncurated.

Each collaborating institution followed its own protocols to collect whole blood in K2EDTA tubes. For TCRbeta analysis, collaborators shipped samples as frozen whole blood, isolated PBMCs, or DNA extracted from either of those sample types. The CDR3 runs 16 residues from the cysteine to the phenylalanine. The entry retains the CDR3 DNA only, 48 bases that are in frame from base 1. Trimming removed 1 base from V and 7 bases from J; the gene matches leave 11 bases unexplained. Sequences LGHDT (CDR1) and YNNKEL (CDR2) are obtained from the germline V gene (reference sequence). This sequence originates from a woman over 75 with acute or convalescent COVID-19. The specimen sequenced was peripheral blood. The V and J segments used are TRBV3-1 (or the pseudogene TRBV3-2) and TRBJ2-7; 9 central bases correspond to TRBD2. The CDR3 protein sequence reads: CASSQGEAGGRGEQYF. The nucleotide sequence reads TGTGCCAGCAGCCAAGGAGAGGCGGGGGGGAGAGGTGAGCAGTACTTC.